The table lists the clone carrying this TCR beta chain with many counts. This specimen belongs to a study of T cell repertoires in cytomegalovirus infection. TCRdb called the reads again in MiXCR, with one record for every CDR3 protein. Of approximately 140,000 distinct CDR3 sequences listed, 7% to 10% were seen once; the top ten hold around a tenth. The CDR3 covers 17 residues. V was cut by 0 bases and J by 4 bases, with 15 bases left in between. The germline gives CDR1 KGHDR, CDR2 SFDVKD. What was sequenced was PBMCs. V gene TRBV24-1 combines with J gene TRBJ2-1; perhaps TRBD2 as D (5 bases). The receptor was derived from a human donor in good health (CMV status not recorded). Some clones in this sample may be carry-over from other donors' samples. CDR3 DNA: TGTGCCACCAGTGATTTGGGGAGTAGCGCCTCTTACAATGAGCAGTTCTTC. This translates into CATSDLGSSASYNEQFF.